A selection of T cell receptor beta chains follows, all from one sample in a study of blood T cell repertoires in COVID-19. Profiling relied on immunoSEQ multiplex PCR, and the TCRdb table lists in-frame clones only, not all of them. The sample has more than 400,000 clones; approximately 86% are singletons. Sequencing was carried out using PBMCs or T cells enriched from blood (not recorded which). The origin of the receptors is a woman between 18 and 29 years old who had recovered from COVID-19. Each CDR3 is given with its conserved first and last residue. The D gene is left open where the match is weak. Size tells how often a clone was seen (once, few, many) or the class of an expanded clone, and some rows leave it out.

j_call	clone_size	v_call	d_call	cdr3_nt	cdr3_aa
TRBJ1-5	NA	TRBV19	TRBD1	TGTGCCAGTAGTACCTTCGAGACAGGGGAACCCCAACAGCCCCAGCATTTT	CASSTFETGEPQQPQHF
TRBJ2-3	NA	TRBV5-1	TRBD1	TGCGCCAGCAGCCTTACAGGGGGTAGTAGGAGCACAGATACGCAGTATTTT	CASSLTGGSRSTDTQYF
TRBJ1-4	NA	TRBV7-9	TRBD1	TGTGCCAGCAGCGCTCAGGGGGCAACTAATGAAAAACTGTTTTTT	CASSAQGATNEKLFF
TRBJ2-3	NA	TRBV29-1	NA	TGCAGCGCAGGACACAGCACAGATACGCAGTATTTT	CSAGHSTDTQYF
TRBJ2-7	few	TRBV19	TRBD1	TGTGCCAGTAGACCGACAGGGGGTGAGGCCTACGAGCAGTACTTC	CASRPTGGEAYEQYF
TRBJ2-3	NA	TRBV19	NA	TGTGCCAGTACCACTAGGGGGAGCCCTAGCACAGATACGCAGTATTTT	CASTTRGSPSTDTQYF
TRBJ1-4	NA	TRBV28	TRBD1	TGTGCCAGCAGTTTAGGGCGGGACAGGAATGAAAAACTGTTTTTT	CASSLGRDRNEKLFF
TRBJ1-1	NA	TRBV7-2	TRBD1	TGTGCCAGCAAGCTACAGGGGGAGAACACTGAAGCTTTCTTT	CASKLQGENTEAFF
TRBJ1-2	NA	TRBV10-3	NA	TGTGCCATCAGGGGGACTCCCGACGAAGGCTACACCTTC	CAIRGTPDEGYTF
TRBJ1-5	few	TRBV30	TRBD1	TGTGCCTTCGGGACAGGGGGCGGGCAGCCCCAGCATTTT	CAFGTGGGQPQHF
TRBJ2-1	NA	TRBV14	TRBD1	TGTGCCAGCAGCCCCCGGGACAGAGCTTACGATGAGCAGTTCTTC	CASSPRDRAYDEQFF
TRBJ1-5	NA	TRBV5-3	NA	TGTGCCAGAAATCGGGGAAAGAGCAATCAGCCCCAGCATTTT	CARNRGKSNQPQHF
TRBJ1-2	NA	TRBV6-5	NA	TGTGCCAGCAGTTACTCCCCATTAGACAGAGGCTACACCTTC	CASSYSPLDRGYTF
TRBJ1-1	NA	TRBV2	NA	TGTGCCAGCAGTGTATATGGGCAGGGAACTGAAGCTTTCTTT	CASSVYGQGTEAFF
TRBJ2-5	NA	TRBV5-4	TRBD2	TGTGCCAGCAGCTTGGCGAGCGGGGGGCAAGAGACCCAGTACTTC	CASSLASGGQETQYF
TRBJ1-6	NA	TRBV6-5	NA	TGTGCCAGCAGTTACCTGAGCTATTCACCCCTCCACTTT	CASSYLSYSPLHF
TRBJ1-3	NA	TRBV3-1/TRBV3-2	NA	TGTGCCAGCAGCCATCCGGGAAACACCATATATTTT	CASSHPGNTIYF
TRBJ1-1	NA	TRBV5-1	NA	TGCGCCAGCAGCTTGTGGTTGCGGGGCCACACTGAAGCTTTCTTT	CASSLWLRGHTEAFF
TRBJ1-3	once	TRBV15	NA	TGTGCCACCAGCGTACGGAGGGGTAGCTCTGGAAACACCATATATTTT	CATSVRRGSSGNTIYF
TRBJ2-1	NA	TRBV27	NA	TGTGCCACCGGAGCGGTCCAACCCGCTCAAGGTGGGCAGTTCTTC	CATGAVQPAQGGQFF
TRBJ1-1	NA	TRBV7-9	NA	TGTGCCAGCAGCTTAATGGTTACGGGGAACACTGAAGCTTTCTTT	CASSLMVTGNTEAFF
TRBJ1-5	NA	TRBV19	NA	TGTGCCAGTAGTATACTGGAGACCCAACAGCCCCAGCATTTT	CASSILETQQPQHF
TRBJ2-7	NA	TRBV12-3/TRBV12-4	NA	TGTGCCAGCAGTTTGACGGGCTACGAGCAGTACTTC	CASSLTGYEQYF
TRBJ2-7	few	TRBV5-1	TRBD1	TGCGCCAGCAGCTTGCAAACAGGGGGAACCTACGAGCAGTACTTC	CASSLQTGGTYEQYF
TRBJ1-5	NA	TRBV5-5	TRBD1	TGTGCCAGCAGCCCCTTCGGGACAGGGCTAAATTCAAATCAGCCCCAGCATTTT	CASSPFGTGLNSNQPQHF
TRBJ2-1	NA	TRBV13	TRBD2	TGTGCCAGCAGCTTATTAGGGGAGGGCTCCTACAATGAGCAGTTCTTC	CASSLLGEGSYNEQFF
TRBJ1-2	once	TRBV7-2	TRBD1	TGTGCCAGCAGCCCCACGACAGGGGGGGGCTACACCTTC	CASSPTTGGGYTF
TRBJ1-1	NA	TRBV19	TRBD1	TGTGCCAGTAGTGACAGGGGGCGGACTGAAGCTTTCTTT	CASSDRGRTEAFF
TRBJ2-7	NA	TRBV5-1	NA	TGCGCCAGCCAGGAGGGGTTCGAGCAGTACTTC	CASQEGFEQYF
TRBJ2-5	NA	TRBV28	TRBD2	TGTGCCAGCAGTTCCCCACTAGCGGGGGGGCGGGAGACCCAGTACTTC	CASSSPLAGGRETQYF
TRBJ1-1	NA	TRBV18	NA	TGTGCCAGCTCACCAGCACAGCTTATGAACACTGAAGCTTTCTTT	CASSPAQLMNTEAFF
TRBJ1-1	NA	TRBV28	NA	TGTGCCAGCATTTCTTCCAACACTGAAGCTTTCTTT	CASISSNTEAFF
TRBJ2-5	NA	TRBV2	NA	TGTGCCAGCAGGATCCGGGTCCTGCAAGAGACCCAGTACTTC	CASRIRVLQETQYF
TRBJ2-1	NA	TRBV10-2	TRBD1	TGCGCCAGCAGCAGAACAGGGGGCCCTAATGAGCAGTTCTTC	CASSRTGGPNEQFF
TRBJ1-2	NA	TRBV28	NA	TGTGCCAGTACACCTGGACACTCCTATGGCTACACCTTC	CASTPGHSYGYTF
TRBJ2-1	NA	TRBV7-9	NA	TGTGCCAGCAGCTTATTCGATTGGGGGCCCTCCGTCAATGAGCAGTTCTTC	CASSLFDWGPSVNEQFF
TRBJ2-1	NA	TRBV12-5	NA	TGTGCTAGTGGTTTAGTGGAGGGTGAGCAGTTCTTC	CASGLVEGEQFF
TRBJ2-3	NA	TRBV2	NA	TGTGCCAGCAGTTATATCGGGGGAAGCACAGATACGCAGTATTTT	CASSYIGGSTDTQYF
TRBJ2-7	NA	TRBV2	TRBD1	TGTGCCAGCAGTGCCGGGACAGGGGGCGCCGGGAGGTACTTC	CASSAGTGGAGRYF
TRBJ1-2	NA	TRBV12-3/TRBV12-4	TRBD1	TGTGCCAGCAGTCCAGGGGGAGGATATGGCTACACCTTC	CASSPGGGYGYTF
TRBJ1-4	NA	TRBV2	NA	TGTGCCAGCAGTGAATTTCGGGTGGATGAAAAACTGTTTTTT	CASSEFRVDEKLFF
TRBJ2-5	NA	TRBV3-1/TRBV3-2	NA	TGTGCCAGCAGTTTACAGGGTTCGGAGACCCAGTACTTC	CASSLQGSETQYF
TRBJ1-3	NA	TRBV19	TRBD1	TGTGCCAGTAGTCCCCGGAGTGGGGACAGGCCCTCTGGAAACACCATATATTTT	CASSPRSGDRPSGNTIYF
TRBJ2-1	NA	TRBV27	NA	TGTGCCAGCAGGCGTTTCGGTGAGCAGTTCTTC	CASRRFGEQFF
TRBJ1-5	NA	TRBV6-5	NA	TGTGCCAGCAGTCCATCGGTCGGGGGGCAGCCCCAGCATTTT	CASSPSVGGQPQHF
TRBJ2-1	once	TRBV15	NA	TGTGCCACCAGCACAGGTTTGTCCAATGAGCAGTTCTTC	CATSTGLSNEQFF
TRBJ2-1	NA	TRBV14	NA	TGTGCCAGCAGTCCTACAGGGAGAAATAGAATCGGTGAGCAGTTCTTC	CASSPTGRNRIGEQFF
TRBJ2-2	NA	TRBV19	TRBD1	TGTGCCAGTAGTATAACGGGACAGGGCGGGGAGCTGTTTTTT	CASSITGQGGELFF
TRBJ2-5	NA	TRBV24-1	NA	TGTGCCACCAGTGATCCGCGGTACAGGGCCCAAGAGACCCAGTACTTC	CATSDPRYRAQETQYF
TRBJ1-2	NA	TRBV3-1/TRBV3-2	NA	TGTGCCAGCAGCCCCCTCGAGGCCTTTAACTATGGCTACACCTTC	CASSPLEAFNYGYTF
TRBJ2-3	NA	TRBV30	TRBD2	TGTGCCCCATCTCGGAATAGCGGGGGGGCCCTCACAGATGGTACGCAGTATTTT	CAPSRNSGGALTDGTQYF
TRBJ1-1	NA	TRBV4-1	NA	TGCGCCAGCAGCCAAATCGATTCGACAGTGAACACTGAAGCTTTCTTT	CASSQIDSTVNTEAFF
TRBJ1-2	few	TRBV2	NA	TGTGCCAGCAGTGTAATCCCAACAGGGTATGGCTACACCTTC	CASSVIPTGYGYTF